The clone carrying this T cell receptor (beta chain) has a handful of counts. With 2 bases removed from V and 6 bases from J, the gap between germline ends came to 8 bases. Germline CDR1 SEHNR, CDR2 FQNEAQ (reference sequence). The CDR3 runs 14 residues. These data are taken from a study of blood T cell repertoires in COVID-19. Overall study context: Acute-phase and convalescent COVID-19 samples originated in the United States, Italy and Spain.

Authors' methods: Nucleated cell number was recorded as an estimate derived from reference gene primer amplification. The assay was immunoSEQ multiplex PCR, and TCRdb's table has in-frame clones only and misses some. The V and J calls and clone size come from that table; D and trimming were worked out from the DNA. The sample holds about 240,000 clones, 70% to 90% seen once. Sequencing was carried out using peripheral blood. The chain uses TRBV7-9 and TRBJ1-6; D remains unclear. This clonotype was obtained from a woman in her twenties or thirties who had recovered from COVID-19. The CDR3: CASSLSPVNSPLHF. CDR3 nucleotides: TGTGCCAGCAGCTTAAGTCCGGTTAATTCACCCCTCCACTTT.